Listed below are T cell receptor beta chains from one sample, sequenced in a study of OX40 agonist ivuxolimab in advanced cancers. Sequencing was performed with immunoSEQ multiplex PCR; in TCRdb, only in-frame clones are kept and a portion is missing. The sample yields about 55,000 clones, 70% to 85% seen once. Specimen: CD4+ or CD8+ T cells sorted from blood, collected in a trial of the OX40 agonist ivuxolimab. These receptors came from an adult with an advanced solid tumor such as melanoma, head and neck, liver or kidney cancer. The CDR3 runs from the conserved cysteine through the conserved F or W. A D gene is named only where the DNA matches it firmly. For some rows the clone size is stated as once, few or many, or as a class when expanded; others skip it.

j_call,clone_size,cdr3_length,v_call,d_call,cdr3_aa,cdr3_nt
TRBJ1-1,-,13,TRBV2,-,CASRDGMNTEAFF,TGTGCCAGCAGGGATGGGATGAACACTGAAGCTTTCTTT
TRBJ1-1,once,15,TRBV5-4,-,CASSPVRGEFGEAFF,TGTGCCAGCAGCCCAGTGAGGGGGGAGTTTGGTGAAGCTTTCTTT
TRBJ2-5,-,11,TRBV20-1,-,CSAGFRETQYF,TGCAGTGCTGGATTTCGGGAGACCCAGTACTTC
TRBJ2-7,-,15,TRBV11-3,TRBD1,CASSLGTGYVGEQYF,TGTGCCAGCAGCCTAGGGACAGGGTACGTCGGCGAGCAGTACTTC
TRBJ2-7,-,15,TRBV18,TRBD1,CASSPRTGETPVQYF,TGTGCCAGCTCACCAAGGACAGGGGAAACCCCCGTGCAGTACTTC
TRBJ1-6,-,12,TRBV6-5,-,CATGTGVSPLHF,TGTGCGACCGGGACGGGGGTCTCACCCCTCCACTTT
TRBJ2-2,-,16,TRBV5-4,TRBD1,CASSWGTGGRTGELFF,TGTGCCAGCAGCTGGGGGACAGGGGGTCGTACCGGGGAGCTGTTTTTT
TRBJ2-7,-,16,TRBV27,-,CASSLLRTRATYEQYF,TGTGCCAGCAGTTTACTCCGTACTAGAGCCACCTACGAGCAGTACTTC
TRBJ1-1,once,15,TRBV5-1,-,CASSSAGPGNTEAFF,TGCGCCAGCAGCTCTGCGGGGCCCGGAAACACTGAAGCTTTCTTT
TRBJ2-1,-,13,TRBV5-5,-,CASSLESGLEQFF,TGTGCCAGCAGCTTGGAGTCAGGCCTTGAGCAGTTCTTC
TRBJ2-5,-,13,TRBV5-1,TRBD1,CASSTDRAETQYF,TGCGCCAGCAGCACAGACAGGGCGGAGACCCAGTACTTC
TRBJ2-5,-,16,TRBV23-1,TRBD2,CALQGVAGGPCETQYF,TGCGCCCTCCAGGGAGTAGCGGGGGGGCCTTGTGAGACCCAGTACTTC
TRBJ2-2,-,17,TRBV19,TRBD1,CASSRVSGTAYTGELFF,TGTGCCAGTAGTCGAGTCTCCGGGACAGCTTACACCGGGGAGCTGTTTTTT
TRBJ2-1,-,15,TRBV5-1,TRBD2,CASRNLAGGKNEQFF,TGCGCCAGCAGGAATCTAGCGGGGGGCAAAAATGAGCAGTTCTTC
TRBJ2-7,few,17,TRBV14,TRBD1,CASSRAFSGTERLEQYF,TGTGCCAGCAGCCGAGCCTTTTCCGGGACAGAGAGACTCGAGCAGTACTTC
TRBJ1-4,few,15,TRBV9,-,CASSVQGFQNEKLFF,TGTGCCAGCAGCGTACAGGGTTTCCAGAATGAAAAACTGTTTTTT
TRBJ1-4,-,13,TRBV11-2,-,CASSRVGGEKLFF,TGTGCCAGCAGCCGGGTGGGAGGTGAAAAACTGTTTTTT
TRBJ1-5,-,12,TRBV28,-,CASSNMNQPQHF,TGTGCCAGCAGTAATATGAATCAGCCCCAGCATTTT
TRBJ2-3,-,14,TRBV11-3,TRBD2,CASGAGGSTDTQYF,TGTGCCAGTGGCGCGGGGGGAAGCACAGATACGCAGTATTTT
TRBJ2-4,-,13,TRBV23-1,-,CASLSGGKNIQYF,TGCGCCAGCCTGTCTGGAGGCAAAAACATTCAGTACTTC
TRBJ2-7,-,14,TRBV27,-,CASSFDSGQSEQYF,TGTGCCAGCAGTTTTGATTCCGGGCAATCCGAGCAGTACTTC
TRBJ1-5,-,13,TRBV9,-,CASSGGLNQPQHF,TGTGCCAGCAGCGGGGGATTGAATCAGCCCCAGCATTTT
TRBJ1-1,-,16,TRBV19,-,CASSPSASTGGTEAFF,TGTGCCAGTAGTCCCTCCGCTTCTACGGGAGGCACTGAAGCTTTCTTT
TRBJ2-1,-,12,TRBV7-6,TRBD2,CASSLGGYEQFF,TGTGCCAGCAGCTTGGGGGGGTATGAGCAGTTCTTC
TRBJ2-5,-,14,TRBV11-2,TRBD2,CASSPRLAKGTQYF,TGTGCCAGCAGCCCCCGACTAGCGAAGGGGACCCAGTACTTC